The clone carrying this TCR beta chain was seen repeatedly, ten times or more. Antigen specificity is unknown. The 5'RACE method, run with constant-segment primers, produced TCR alpha and TCR beta cDNA libraries (carrying sample barcodes and UMIs). TCRdb reprocessed the 5' RACE reads with MiXCR, giving one entry per CDR3 protein. This repertoire shows about half a million distinct CDR3 sequences, approximately 18% found once; its top ten account for 9% to 15%. The sample is drawn from a study of T-cell memory formation after mild COVID-19. Findings of the study overall: There were some responding clones in pre-infection memory, which suggested that cross-reactive memory had joined. Contracting CD4+ clones lay largely in CM and EM, with CD8+ ones residing in EMRA.

Trimming shortened V by 0 bases and J by 8 bases, and 9 bases separated the two germline ends. Per the germline V gene, CDR1 is SGHKS and CDR2 is YYEKEE (reference sequence). This CDR3 contains 13 residues. This receptor was taken from an adult woman who had mild COVID-19 (a few samples of this study predate the infection). Cell type and time point are not known. Sequencing was carried out using PBMCs or a T cell subset sorted from them (not recorded which). The chain couples TRBV5-5 to TRBJ2-4; TRBD2 might be the D (5 bases). DNA of the CDR3: TGTGCCAGCAGCTTGGACTTCGGGGACATTCAGTACTTC. Protein: CASSLDFGDIQYF.